This T cell receptor beta chain was sequenced in a study of PD-L1 blockade in urothelial cancer. Overall study context: In terms of prior chemotherapy, patients had received 0 to 3 regimens.

Germline V gene lookup returns CDR1 SGHNT and CDR2 YYREEE (reference sequence). The CDR3 extends over 14 amino acids. V lost 4 bases to trimming and J lost 7 bases, with 17 bases between them. Measured with immunoSEQ multiplex PCR; TCRdb has only the in-frame clones, and not every one. This sample has roughly 50,000 clones, with approximately 77% found just once. This sequence joins TRBV5-4 and TRBJ1-2, with a possible D match to TRBD1 (6 bases). Sequences were derived from PBMCs, sampled around atezolizumab (anti-PD-L1) treatment. The sequence came from a man between 65 and 85 years old with urothelial cancer. The CDR3 spells CASSRDGDTGGYTF. CDR3 in DNA: TGTGCCAGCAGCAGAGACGGGGACACTGGTGGCTACACCTTC.